Included here is one T cell receptor (beta chain) sequence, with context. What it binds is unknown. Only in-frame clones appear in the TCRdb table, and some are missing; sequencing was by immunoSEQ multiplex PCR. In the table there are about 110,000 clones, approximately 81% of which are singletons. This sample is drawn from a study of radiotherapy plus CTLA-4 blockade in lung cancer. Across the whole study: Objective responses arose in roughly 18% of patients, and about 32% experienced disease control. Study results and caveats: Clones of tumor-derived TCRs expanded in blood after radiotherapy plus ipilimumab. Response, reportedly, was best predicted by interferon-beta along with early blood T cell clone dynamics.

Those with chemo-refractory metastatic non-small-cell lung cancer were treated with focal radiation combined with CTLA-4 blockade using ipilimumab. The receptor comes from a human donor with non-small cell lung cancer that progressed on radiotherapy plus ipilimumab. Some clones in this sample may be carry-over from other donors' samples. The source was peripheral blood, collected from a patient treated with radiotherapy plus ipilimumab.

The CDR3 is CASSRQLQETQYF. CDR3 nucleotides: TGTGCCAGCAGCCGACAGCTCCAAGAGACCCAGTACTTC. The V gene is TRBV9, the J gene TRBJ2-5; tentatively, D is TRBD1 (5 bases). In germline, CDR1 is SGDLS, CDR2 YYNGEE. The CDR3 is 13 amino acids. The V end was cut by 4 bases, the J end by 1 base, with 8 bases between. The full variable domain, with the rest looked up from reference TRBV9 and TRBJ2-5, is DSGVTQTPKHLITATGQRVTLRCSPRSGDLSVYWYQQSLDQGLQFLIQYYNGEERAKGNILERFSAQQFPDLHSELNLSSLELGDSALYFCASSRQLQETQYFGPGTRLLVL.